This record concerns one T cell receptor beta chain sequence. These data belong to a study of blood T cell repertoires in COVID-19. Study-wide context: Samples representing acute and convalescent COVID-19 were sourced from the United States, Italy and Spain.

Produced via immunoSEQ multiplex PCR; TCRdb's table is partial and in-frame only. The sample consists of some 240,000 clones, 88% of them appearing once. The CDR3 is 14 residues long. CDR1 and CDR2 from the germline V gene are SGHDT and YYEEEE. The germline V and J ends were trimmed by 3 bases and 0 bases, with 10 bases remaining between them. The material sequenced was peripheral blood. The chain is built from TRBV5-6 and TRBJ2-7, with D perhaps TRBD1 (6 bases). The receptor was isolated from a woman aged 70-85 years with COVID-19, enrolled during active disease. The CDR3 reads CASSSGTTSYEQYF. DNA of the CDR3: TGTGCCAGCAGCTCCGGGACAACCTCCTACGAGCAGTACTTC.